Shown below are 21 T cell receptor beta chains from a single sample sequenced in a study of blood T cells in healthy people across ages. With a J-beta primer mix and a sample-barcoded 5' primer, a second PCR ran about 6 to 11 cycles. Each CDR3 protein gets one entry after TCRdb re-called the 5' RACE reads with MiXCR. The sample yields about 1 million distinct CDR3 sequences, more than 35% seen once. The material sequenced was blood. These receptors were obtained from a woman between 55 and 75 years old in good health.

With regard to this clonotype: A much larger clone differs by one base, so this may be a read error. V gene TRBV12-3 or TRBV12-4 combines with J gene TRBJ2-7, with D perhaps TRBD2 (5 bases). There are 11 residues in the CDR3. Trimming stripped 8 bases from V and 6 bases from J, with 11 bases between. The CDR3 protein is CASGSGSEQYF. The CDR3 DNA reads TGTGCCAGCGGGAGCGGCTCCGAGCAGTACTTC.

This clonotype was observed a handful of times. This CDR3 reads CASSQREGPYEQYF. CDR3 DNA: TGTGCCAGCAGCCAACGGGAAGGCCCCTACGAGCAGTACTTC. This rearrangement joins TRBV6-1 to TRBJ2-7; TRBD2 might be the D (5 bases). V was cut by 6 bases and J by 2 bases, with 14 bases left in between. This CDR3 spans 14 amino acids. Germline V gene lookup returns CDR1 MNHNS and CDR2 SASEGT.

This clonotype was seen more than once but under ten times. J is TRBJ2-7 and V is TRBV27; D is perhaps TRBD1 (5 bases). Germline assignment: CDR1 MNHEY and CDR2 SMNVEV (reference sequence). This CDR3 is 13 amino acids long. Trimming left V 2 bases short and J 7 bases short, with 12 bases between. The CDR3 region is CASSLPDTAEQYF. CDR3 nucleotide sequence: TGTGCCAGCAGTTTACCGGACACAGCGGAGCAGTACTTC.

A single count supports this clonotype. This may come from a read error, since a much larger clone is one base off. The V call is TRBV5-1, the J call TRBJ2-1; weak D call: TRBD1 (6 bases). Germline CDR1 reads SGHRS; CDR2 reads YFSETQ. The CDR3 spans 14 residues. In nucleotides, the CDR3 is TGCGCCAGCAGCGAGGGACAACTATACAATAAGCAGTTCTTC. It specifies CASSEGQLYNKQFF.

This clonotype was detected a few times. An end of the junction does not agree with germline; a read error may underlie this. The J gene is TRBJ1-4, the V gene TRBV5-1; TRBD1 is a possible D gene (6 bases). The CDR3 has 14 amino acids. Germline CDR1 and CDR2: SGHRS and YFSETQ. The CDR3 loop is CASSLGAVNEKLFF. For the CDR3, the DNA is TGCGCCAGCAGTTTGGGGGCGGTTAATGAAAAACTGTTTTTT. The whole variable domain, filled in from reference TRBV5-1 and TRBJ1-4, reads KAGVTQTPRYLIKTRGQQVTLSCSPISGHRSVSWYQQTPGQGLQFLFEYFSETQRNKGNFPGRFSGRQFSNSRSEMNVSTLELGDSALYLCASSLGAVNEKLFFGSGTQLSVL.

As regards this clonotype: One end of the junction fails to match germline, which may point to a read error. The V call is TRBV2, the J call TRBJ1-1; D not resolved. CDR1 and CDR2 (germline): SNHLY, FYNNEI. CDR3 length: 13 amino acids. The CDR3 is CASREEVNTEAFF. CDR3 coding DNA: TGTGCCAGCAGGGAAGAGGTGAACACTGAAGCTTTCTTT.

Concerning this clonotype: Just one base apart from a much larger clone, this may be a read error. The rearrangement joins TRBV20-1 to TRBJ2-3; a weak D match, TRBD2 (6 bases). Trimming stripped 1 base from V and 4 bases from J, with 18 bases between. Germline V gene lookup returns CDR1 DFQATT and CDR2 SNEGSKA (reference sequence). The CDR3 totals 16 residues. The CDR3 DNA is TGCAGTGCTAGAGGACCAGCGGGCGTCCAGGCAGATACGCAGTATTTT. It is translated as CSARGPAGVQADTQYF.

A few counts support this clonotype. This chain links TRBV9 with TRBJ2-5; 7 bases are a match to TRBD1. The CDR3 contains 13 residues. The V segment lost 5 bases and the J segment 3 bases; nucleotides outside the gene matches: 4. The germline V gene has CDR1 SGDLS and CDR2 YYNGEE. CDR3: CASSVGTEETQYF. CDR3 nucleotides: TGTGCCAGCAGTGTTGGGACAGAAGAGACCCAGTACTTC. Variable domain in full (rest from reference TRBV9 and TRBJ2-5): DSGVTQTPKHLITATGQRVTLRCSPRSGDLSVYWYQQSLDQGLQFLIQYYNGEERAKGNILERFSAQQFPDLHSELNLSSLELGDSALYFCASSVGTEETQYFGPGTRLLVL.

In nucleotides, the CDR3 is TGTGCCAGCAGTGGATGGGGCGGTGGCTACACCTTC. Amino acids: CASSGWGGGYTF. The chain recombines TRBV25-1 with TRBJ1-2; maybe TRBD1 (5 bases). Germline lookup yields CDR1 MGHDK and CDR2 SYGVNS. The V end was cut by 4 bases, the J end by 7 bases, with 10 bases between. The CDR3 length is 12 residues.

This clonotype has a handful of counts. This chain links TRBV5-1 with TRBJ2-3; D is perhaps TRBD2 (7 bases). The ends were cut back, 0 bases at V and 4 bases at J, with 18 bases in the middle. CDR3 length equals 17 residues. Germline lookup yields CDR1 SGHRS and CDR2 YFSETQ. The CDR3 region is CASSLDPGRGKADTQYF. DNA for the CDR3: TGCGCCAGCAGCTTGGACCCAGGGAGGGGGAAGGCAGATACGCAGTATTTT.

The CDR3 region is CASSVATSYNEQYF. CDR3 DNA sequence: TGTGCCAGCAGCGTAGCGACATCCTACAATGAGCAGTACTTC. The rearrangement uses TRBV9 and TRBJ2-1, with D unresolved. Gene TRBJ2-7 matches the end of the DNA better, so the J call may be wrong. CDR1 is SGDLS and CDR2 is YYNGEE in the germline V gene. The length of the CDR3 is 14 residues.

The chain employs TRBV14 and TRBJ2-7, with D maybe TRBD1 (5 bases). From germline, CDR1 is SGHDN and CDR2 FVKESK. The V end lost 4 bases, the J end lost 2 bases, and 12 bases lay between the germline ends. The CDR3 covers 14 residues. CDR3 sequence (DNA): TGTGCCAGCAGCCGGACACCAAAAACCTACGAGCAGTACTTC. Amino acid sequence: CASSRTPKTYEQYF.

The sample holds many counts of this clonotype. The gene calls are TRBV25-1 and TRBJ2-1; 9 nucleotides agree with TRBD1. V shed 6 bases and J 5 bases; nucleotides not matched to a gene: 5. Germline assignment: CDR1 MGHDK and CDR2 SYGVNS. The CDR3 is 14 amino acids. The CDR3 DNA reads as TGTGCCAGCAGCGGGACAGGGACGAACAATGAGCAGTTCTTC. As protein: CASSGTGTNNEQFF.

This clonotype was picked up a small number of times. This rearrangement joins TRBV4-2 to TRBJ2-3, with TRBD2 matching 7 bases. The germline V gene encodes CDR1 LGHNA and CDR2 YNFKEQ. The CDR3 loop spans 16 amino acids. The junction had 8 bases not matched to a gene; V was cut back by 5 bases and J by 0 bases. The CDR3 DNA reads TGTGCCAGCAGCGGGGGGACGGGAGGCAGCACAGATACGCAGTATTTT. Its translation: CASSGGTGGSTDTQYF.

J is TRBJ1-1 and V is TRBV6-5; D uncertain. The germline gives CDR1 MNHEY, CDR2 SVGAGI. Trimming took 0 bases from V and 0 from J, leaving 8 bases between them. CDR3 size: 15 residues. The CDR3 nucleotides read TGTGCCAGCAGTTACTCTTCGGGTATGAACACTGAAGCTTTCTTT. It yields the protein CASSYSSGMNTEAFF.

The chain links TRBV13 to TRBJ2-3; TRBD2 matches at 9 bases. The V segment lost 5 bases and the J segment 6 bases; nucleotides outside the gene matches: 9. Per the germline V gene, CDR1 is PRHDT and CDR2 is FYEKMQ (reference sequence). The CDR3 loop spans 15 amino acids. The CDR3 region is CASSRRTSESDTQYF. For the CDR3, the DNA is TGTGCCAGCAGCCGCCGGACTAGCGAGTCGGATACGCAGTATTTT.

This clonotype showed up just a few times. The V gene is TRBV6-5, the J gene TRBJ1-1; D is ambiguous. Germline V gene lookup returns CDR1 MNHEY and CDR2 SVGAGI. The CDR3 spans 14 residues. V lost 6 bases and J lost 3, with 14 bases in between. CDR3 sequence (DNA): TGTGCCAGCAGGGAATGGGCTAAGGACACTGAAGCTTTCTTT. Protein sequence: CASREWAKDTEAFF.

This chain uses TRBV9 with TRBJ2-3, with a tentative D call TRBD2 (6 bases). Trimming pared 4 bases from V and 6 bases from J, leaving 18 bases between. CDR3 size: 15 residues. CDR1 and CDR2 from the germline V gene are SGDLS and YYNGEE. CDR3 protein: CASSQRAAHTDTQYF. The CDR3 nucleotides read TGTGCCAGCAGCCAGCGGGCGGCGCACACGGATACGCAGTATTTT.

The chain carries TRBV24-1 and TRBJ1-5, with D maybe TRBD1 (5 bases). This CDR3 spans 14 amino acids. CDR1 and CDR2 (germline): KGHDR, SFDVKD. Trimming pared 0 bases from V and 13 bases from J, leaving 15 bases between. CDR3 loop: CATSDLQAGQGQHF. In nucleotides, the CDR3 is TGTGCCACCAGTGATTTGCAAGCTGGGCAGGGACAGCATTTT.

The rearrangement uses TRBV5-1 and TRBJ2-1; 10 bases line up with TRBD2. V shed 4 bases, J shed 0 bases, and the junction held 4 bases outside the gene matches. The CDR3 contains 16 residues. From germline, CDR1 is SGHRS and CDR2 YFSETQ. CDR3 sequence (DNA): TGCGCCAGCAGCCACACTAGCGGGACCTCCTACAATGAGCAGTTCTTC. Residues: CASSHTSGTSYNEQFF.

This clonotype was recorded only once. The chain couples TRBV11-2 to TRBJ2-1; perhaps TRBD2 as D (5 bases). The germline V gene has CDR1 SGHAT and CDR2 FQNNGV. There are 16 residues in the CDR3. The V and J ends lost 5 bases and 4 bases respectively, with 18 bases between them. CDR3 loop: CASSPIWADSYNEQFF. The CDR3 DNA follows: TGTGCCAGCAGCCCTATTTGGGCGGACTCATACAATGAGCAGTTCTTC.